This T cell receptor beta chain was obtained from a study of blood T cell repertoires in COVID-19. For the study at large: There were acute and convalescent COVID-19 samples, and they came from the United States, Italy and Spain.

Trimming at V came to 1 base and at J to 7 bases, leaving 5 bases not matched to a gene. Per germline, CDR1 GTSNPN and CDR2 SVGIG (reference sequence). This CDR3 comprises 16 residues. Per the original data handling: Reference gene primers were amplified, and this amplification served to estimate nucleated cell counts. Repertoires were generated with immunoSEQ multiplex PCR, while TCRdb's copy carries only in-frame clones and drops some. V and J calls and clone size come straight from that table; D and trimming were deduced from the DNA. This sample has about 180,000 clones; approximately 89% occur once, and the top ten carry under 3%. Cohort assignment relied on participant-reported clinical history.

The sample was PBMCs or T cells enriched from blood (not recorded which). The chain links TRBV30 to TRBJ2-2; 14 nucleotides match TRBD2. This TCR derives from a woman aged 40 to 50 with acute COVID-19. The CDR3 loop is CAWSGLTSGRGGELFF. CDR3 in DNA: TGTGCCTGGAGTGGCTTGACTAGCGGGAGGGGCGGGGAGCTGTTTTTT.